These 24 T cell receptor beta chains originate from one sample sequenced in a study of cytomegalovirus exposure and HLA in healthy donors. Vbeta (60) and Jbeta (13) primers were used in the PCR. TCRdb keeps only in-frame clones here, not all; method: immunoSEQ multiplex PCR. The sample yields 150,000 to 160,000 clones, 85% seen once. Sequences were obtained from PBMCs. These receptors were taken from a woman under 30 in good health and CMV-seronegative.

CDR3 region: CASSESNIYNEQFF. The CDR3 nucleotides are TGCGCCAGCAGTGAGTCAAACATCTACAATGAGCAGTTCTTC. V is TRBV10-1 and J is TRBJ2-1; no clear D gene. CDR1 and CDR2 (germline): WNHNN, SYGVQD (reference sequence). There are 14 residues in the CDR3. Trimming took off 0 bases at V and 3 bases at J, with 6 bases between the two ends.

This chain connects TRBV28 to TRBJ1-1; no firm D call. The germline gives CDR1 MDHEN, CDR2 SYDVKM. Between the trimmed V and J ends, which lost 3 bases and 10 bases, there was a span of 33 bases. This CDR3 spans 19 amino acids. CDR3 coding DNA: TGTGCCAGCAGTTTCTCGGGCGGGTTTTGGATGACCACCCAGCTTGGAGCTTTCTTT. Its translation is CASSFSGGFWMTTQLGAFF. Full variable domain (rest looked up from reference TRBV28 and TRBJ1-1): DVKVTQSSRYLVKRTGEKVFLECVQDMDHENMFWYRQDPGLGLRLIYFSYDVKMKEKGDIPEGYSVSREKKERFSLILESASTNQTSMYLCASSFSGGFWMTTQLGAFFGQGTRLTVV.

This clone was detected once. V usage is TRBV6-4 and J usage is TRBJ2-3; D might be TRBD1 (5 bases). V gave up 2 bases and J gave up 4 bases, with 16 bases separating them. Germline V gives CDR1 MRHNA, CDR2 SNTAGT. The CDR3 runs 16 residues. The CDR3 nucleotides read TGTGCCAGCAGTGACGCGTCGGCAGGGCATCCAGATACGCAGTATTTT. Amino acids: CASSDASAGHPDTQYF.

The chain employs TRBV18 and TRBJ1-1, with 8 bases fitting TRBD1. The CDR3 totals 14 residues. Germline V gives CDR1 KGHSH, CDR2 LQKENI. With V trimmed by 4 bases and J by 6 bases, 7 bases remained unmatched. CDR3 coding DNA: TGTGCCAGCTCACACGGACAGGGATCTTCTGAAGCTTTCTTT. Translated: CASSHGQGSSEAFF.

The gene calls are TRBV15 and TRBJ2-7; 7 bases are shared with TRBD1. The V gene's germline CDR1 is LNHNV and CDR2 YYDKDF (reference sequence). Unmatched junction bases numbered 4, after V lost 1 base and J lost 4 bases. The CDR3 contains 14 residues. The CDR3 spells CATSRAGQTYEQYF. Here the CDR3 DNA reads TGTGCCACCAGCAGAGCGGGACAGACTTACGAGCAGTACTTC.

The rearrangement joins TRBV18 to TRBJ2-3; possible D gene TRBD2, 5 bases. This CDR3 is 16 amino acids long. The V end lost 2 bases, the J end lost 2 bases, and 14 bases lay between the germline ends. Germline V gene data show CDR1 as KGHSH and CDR2 as LQKENI. This chain's CDR3 is CASSPATGVPTDTQYF. DNA for the CDR3: TGTGCCAGCTCACCAGCCACCGGGGTCCCCACAGATACGCAGTATTTT.

The chain joins TRBV27 to TRBJ2-5; TRBD1 matches 12 bases. The CDR3 has 17 amino acids. Germline CDR1 is MNHEY and CDR2 is SMNVEV (reference sequence). Unmatched junction bases numbered 17, after V lost 8 bases and J lost 7 bases. The DNA for the CDR3 is TGTGCCAGCTCGACTTACCGGGACAGGGGGCCCCAGGGGACCCAGTACTTC. Protein product: CASSTYRDRGPQGTQYF.

The chain employs TRBV4-3 and TRBJ2-5; TRBD2 matches 15 bases. The J segment lost 5 bases and the V segment lost 3 bases, leaving 7 bases of the junction unmatched. Germline V gene lookup returns CDR1 LGHNA and CDR2 YSLEER. CDR3 length equals 17 residues. CDR3 in DNA: TGCGCCAGCAGCCACCGGACTAGCGGGGGGGCTTGGGAGACCCAGTACTTC. Its translation is CASSHRTSGGAWETQYF.

The rearrangement links TRBV4-3 to TRBJ2-7; tentatively, D is TRBD1 (6 bases). The CDR3 has 15 residues. Deletions cut 0 bases from V and 4 bases from J, with 13 bases between. Germline V gives CDR1 LGHNA, CDR2 YSLEER. In DNA, the CDR3 is TGCGCCAGCAGCCAAGAGGGACACGGTCTATACGAGCAGTACTTC. It codes for CASSQEGHGLYEQYF.

The chain joins TRBV6-6 to TRBJ1-4; 9 bases are shared with TRBD1. The junction had 5 bases not matched to a gene; V was cut back by 5 bases and J by 7 bases. Germline-derived CDR1 and CDR2 are MNHNY and SVGAGI (reference sequence). The CDR3 is made up of 14 amino acids. The CDR3 loop is CASSGTGPGEKLFF. As DNA, the CDR3 is TGTGCCAGCAGTGGGACAGGGCCCGGTGAAAAACTGTTTTTT.

The chain recombines TRBV6-6 with TRBJ2-1; 8 bases are a match to TRBD1. The CDR3 consists of 14 residues. V shed 9 bases, J shed 6 bases, and the junction held 10 bases outside the gene matches. Germline lookup yields CDR1 MNHNY and CDR2 SVGAGI (reference sequence). The CDR3 sequence: CASTPGQDSNEQFF. Here the CDR3 DNA reads TGTGCCAGTACGCCGGGACAGGATAGCAATGAGCAGTTCTTC.

This clone occurred a few times. The genes are TRBV16 and TRBJ2-7; 8 nucleotides agree with TRBD1. This CDR3 comprises 13 residues. The junction had 3 bases not matched to a gene; V was cut back by 4 bases and J by 4 bases. The germline V gene has CDR1 KGHSY and CDR2 FQNENV. The CDR3 bases are TGTGCCAGCAGCCCAGACAGGGGATACGAGCAGTACTTC. Its translation: CASSPDRGYEQYF.

The rearrangement uses TRBV30 and TRBJ2-3; a weak D match, TRBD2 (5 bases). This CDR3 is 15 amino acids long. Per germline, CDR1 GTSNPN and CDR2 SVGIG (reference sequence). V was shortened by 2 bases and J by 0 bases, with 12 bases between the two germline ends. CDR3 protein: CAWSPGLSSTDTQYF. The DNA of the CDR3 is TGTGCCTGGAGTCCAGGACTCTCTAGCACAGATACGCAGTATTTT. Full variable domain (remainder filled in from reference TRBV30 and TRBJ2-3): SQTIHQWPATLVQPVGSPLSLECTVEGTSNPNLYWYRQAAGRGLQLLFYSVGIGQISSEVPQNLSASRPQDRQFILSSKKLLLSDSGFYLCAWSPGLSSTDTQYFGPGTRLTVL.

The gene calls are TRBV9 and TRBJ2-3, with D maybe TRBD2 (5 bases). CDR1 SGDLS and CDR2 YYNGEE come from the germline V gene. CDR3 length: 11 residues. V was pared by 7 bases and J by 8 bases, with 11 bases between. CDR3 nucleotide sequence: TGTGCCAGCCTGAAGGACTCTACGCAGTATTTT. Amino acid sequence: CASLKDSTQYF.

CDR3 DNA sequence: TGTGCCAGCAGTTCCCCTCAGGGGTCCCAGTACTTC. Its translation is CASSSPQGSQYF. The V and J genes are TRBV28 and TRBJ2-7; tentative D call: TRBD1 (6 bases). Germline V gives CDR1 MDHEN, CDR2 SYDVKM. Trimming took 4 bases from V and 10 from J, leaving 14 bases between them. The CDR3 contains 12 residues.

The chain recombines TRBV28 with TRBJ2-7; 8 bases fit TRBD2. The junction had 10 bases not matched to a gene; V was cut back by 6 bases and J by 0 bases. The germline gives CDR1 MDHEN, CDR2 SYDVKM. The CDR3 is 16 residues long. The CDR3: CASSPRGGQTSYEQYF. The CDR3, as DNA: TGTGCCAGCAGCCCCCGGGGGGGGCAAACCTCCTACGAGCAGTACTTC.

The chain employs TRBV19 and TRBJ1-5, with a possible D match to TRBD1 (5 bases). Trimming stripped 2 bases from V and 5 bases from J, with 7 bases between. Germline CDR1 and CDR2: LNHDA and SQIVND (reference sequence). There are 13 residues in the CDR3. The CDR3 spells CASSIRGDQPQHF. CDR3 nucleotide sequence: TGTGCCAGTAGTATACGGGGGGATCAGCCCCAGCATTTT.

This chain joins TRBV2 and TRBJ1-2; maybe TRBD1 (6 bases). Trimming pared 1 base from V and 7 bases from J, leaving 13 bases between. Looked up from germline, CDR1 is SNHLY and CDR2 is FYNNEI. This CDR3 contains 14 residues. CDR3 DNA sequence: TGTGCCAGCAGTGAAGGATCGGGGGGCCCTGGCTACACCTTC. This sequence encodes CASSEGSGGPGYTF.

This chain connects TRBV29-1 to TRBJ1-3; 7 positions match TRBD1. The V gene end was trimmed by 6 bases and the J gene end by 3 bases; junction bases not matched to a gene: 2. There are 12 residues in the CDR3. In germline, CDR1 is SQVTM, CDR2 ANQGSEA. The DNA of the CDR3 is TGCAGCGTCGGACAGGATGGAAACACCATATATTTT. It is translated as CSVGQDGNTIYF.

Written as DNA, the CDR3 is TGTGCCAGCAGACAGAACTATGGCTACACCTTC. It translates to CASRQNYGYTF. The rearrangement joins TRBV28 to TRBJ1-2; the D is unclear. The CDR3 is 11 residues long. Trimming removed 6 bases from V and 2 bases from J, with 4 bases in between. CDR1 is MDHEN, CDR2 SYDVKM, per germline.

The CDR3 loop reads CAKQVTQNEAFF. CDR3 in DNA: TGTGCCAAGCAGGTCACCCAAAACGAAGCTTTCTTT. The V and J genes are TRBV2 and TRBJ1-1; D not certain. CDR3 size: 12 residues. CDR1 is SNHLY and CDR2 is FYNNEI in the germline V gene. Between the trimmed V and J ends, which lost 10 bases and 8 bases, there was a span of 17 bases.

CDR3: CAWGTQGQGSGELFF. For the CDR3, the DNA is TGTGCCTGGGGTACTCAAGGACAGGGGTCCGGGGAGCTGTTTTTT. This rearrangement joins TRBV30 to TRBJ2-2; 9 bases line up with TRBD1. Germline V gene lookup returns CDR1 GTSNPN and CDR2 SVGIG (reference sequence). This CDR3 region has 15 residues. V lost 5 bases, J lost 6 bases, and 10 bases stayed unmatched. Together with reference TRBV30 and TRBJ2-2, the CDR3 gives the full variable domain: SQTIHQWPATLVQPVGSPLSLECTVEGTSNPNLYWYRQAAGRGLQLLFYSVGIGQISSEVPQNLSASRPQDRQFILSSKKLLLSDSGFYLCAWGTQGQGSGELFFGEGSRLTVL.

V and J are TRBV10-3 and TRBJ1-2, with 11 bases identical to TRBD1. This CDR3 spans 14 amino acids. CDR1 is ENHRY, CDR2 SYGVKD, per germline. Trimming at V came to 10 bases and at J to 8 bases, leaving 12 bases not matched to a gene. The CDR3 reads CATDAGTGGRGYTF. CDR3 in DNA: TGTGCCACTGACGCCGGGACAGGGGGGAGGGGCTACACCTTC.

The chain carries TRBV30 and TRBJ2-7; 7 bases match TRBD2. The germline V gene encodes CDR1 GTSNPN and CDR2 SVGIG (reference sequence). Losses at the gene ends were 0 bases for V and 4 bases for J; bases not matched to a gene: 9. The CDR3 is 15 amino acids. This CDR3 is CAWSVTGGLGYEQYF. The CDR3, as DNA: TGTGCCTGGAGTGTAACGGGAGGTCTTGGGTACGAGCAGTACTTC.